The text below deals with one TCR beta chain. This entry belongs to a study of blood T cell repertoires in COVID-19. Overall study context: The United States, Italy and Spain supplied acute and convalescent COVID-19 samples. In each case, the material was cDNA or gDNA derived from T cells, B-cell-depleted T cells, or PBMCs.

Per the authors' pipeline: Amplification of reference gene primers provided the estimated nucleated cell counts. Clones were sequenced by immunoSEQ multiplex PCR, and TCRdb holds only the in-frame ones, with some missing. V and J calls and clone size follow that table, whereas D and trimming were derived from the DNA. Altogether more than 200,000 clones are present, roughly 90% being singletons, with the ten largest covering roughly 2.6%. The sample was peripheral blood. This receptor was identified in a woman aged 55-69 years with acute or convalescent COVID-19.

The CDR3 DNA sequence: TGCGCCAGCAGCTTGGTAGGACTAGCGGGAGAAGATACGCAGTATTTT. As protein: CASSLVGLAGEDTQYF. The rearrangement links TRBV5-1 to TRBJ2-3; 13 nucleotides match TRBD2. V lost 0 bases, J lost 5 bases, and 3 bases stayed unmatched. The CDR3 loop spans 16 amino acids. Germline V lookup: CDR1 SGHRS, CDR2 YFSETQ.